What follows are 8 T cell receptor beta chains derived from one specimen sequenced in a study of early T cells in non-severe SARS-CoV-2 infection. TCRdb reanalysed the 5' RACE reads using MiXCR and keeps one entry per CDR3 protein. The top ten clones hold roughly 4% of a sample with approximately 66,000 distinct CDR3 sequences, 12% of them seen once. Sequenced: whole blood. The source is an adult who was a healthcare worker with PCR-confirmed SARS-CoV-2 infection or an uninfected control (not recorded which).

The genes are TRBV11-2 and TRBJ2-7; D might be TRBD1 or TRBD2, each matching 5 bases. The CDR3 totals 14 residues. Germline loops: CDR1 SGHAT, CDR2 FQNNGV. Trimming removed 2 bases from V and 2 bases from J, with 10 bases in between. CDR3: CASSLYGGAYEQYF. CDR3 bases: TGTGCCAGCAGCTTATATGGGGGTGCCTACGAGCAGTACTTC.

This clonotype was observed many times. The rearrangement joins TRBV2 to TRBJ2-7; the D is unclear. The CDR3 sequence is 14 residues long. The ends were cut back, 4 bases at V and 6 bases at J, with 16 bases in the middle. Germline lookup yields CDR1 SNHLY and CDR2 FYNNEI. CDR3 loop: CASSVRPFSAEQYF. Written as DNA, the CDR3 is TGTGCCAGCAGTGTTCGGCCATTCAGTGCCGAGCAGTACTTC.

This chain joins TRBV5-4 and TRBJ2-3; 8 bases are shared with TRBD2. Germline trimming cut 4 bases from V and 0 bases from J; bases unmatched to any gene: 4. The CDR3 length is 15 residues. Germline CDR1 is SGHNT and CDR2 is YYREEE (reference sequence). CDR3 coding DNA: TGTGCCAGCAGCGTTAGCGGGACTAGCACAGATACGCAGTATTTT. Translating gives CASSVSGTSTDTQYF.

This clonotype has a count of ten or more. The gene calls are TRBV7-8 and TRBJ2-1, with D possibly matching TRBD1 (5 bases). The length of the CDR3 is 15 residues. Trimming took 5 bases from V and 8 from J, leaving 19 bases between them. Germline CDR1 and CDR2: SGHVS and FQNEAQ. The CDR3 loop is CASSPTIDQGDEQFF. Here the CDR3 DNA reads TGTGCCAGCAGCCCCACAATCGACCAGGGCGATGAGCAGTTCTTC.

This clonotype showed up just a few times. The rearrangement joins TRBV2 to TRBJ2-3; no definite D call. V lost 5 bases, J lost 6 bases, and 15 bases lay in between. Germline V lookup: CDR1 SNHLY, CDR2 FYNNEI. The CDR3 contains 14 residues. The DNA for the CDR3 is TGTGCCAGCAGTCTTTGGACGGAGATGGATACGCAGTATTTT. Its protein product is CASSLWTEMDTQYF. Full variable domain (remainder filled in from reference TRBV2 and TRBJ2-3): EPEVTQTPSHQVTQMGQEVILRCVPISNHLYFYWYRQILGQKVEFLVSFYNNEISEKSEIFDDQFSVERPDGSNFTLKIRSTKLEDSAMYFCASSLWTEMDTQYFGPGTRLTVL.

The chain recombines TRBV28 with TRBJ1-1, with D possibly TRBD1 on 6 matching bases. Trimming pared 5 bases from V and 1 base from J, leaving 11 bases between. Looked up from germline, CDR1 is MDHEN and CDR2 is SYDVKM. The CDR3 is 14 amino acids. As DNA, the CDR3 is TGTGCCAGCAGTCCAAGCAGGGGGAACACTGAAGCTTTCTTT. Residues: CASSPSRGNTEAFF.

This clonotype was observed at least ten times. This chain joins TRBV3-1 and TRBJ2-5; D may be TRBD2 (5 bases). The CDR3 covers 18 residues. The ends were cut back, 2 bases at V and 0 bases at J, with 19 bases in the middle. CDR1 LGHDT and CDR2 YNNKEL come from the germline V gene (reference sequence). CDR3 in DNA: TGTGCCAGCAGCCAACCCCGCGGGCAGGAAGTGTACCAAGAGACCCAGTACTTC. As protein: CASSQPRGQEVYQETQYF.

This clonotype came up many times. This rearrangement joins TRBV9 to TRBJ2-3; no clear D. This CDR3 region has 15 residues. Per germline, CDR1 SGDLS and CDR2 YYNGEE. V was clipped by 3 bases and J by 1 base, with 12 bases between them. For the CDR3, the DNA is TGTGCCAGCAGCGATGGCCCTTCGGGCACAGATACGCAGTATTTT. This encodes CASSDGPSGTDTQYF.